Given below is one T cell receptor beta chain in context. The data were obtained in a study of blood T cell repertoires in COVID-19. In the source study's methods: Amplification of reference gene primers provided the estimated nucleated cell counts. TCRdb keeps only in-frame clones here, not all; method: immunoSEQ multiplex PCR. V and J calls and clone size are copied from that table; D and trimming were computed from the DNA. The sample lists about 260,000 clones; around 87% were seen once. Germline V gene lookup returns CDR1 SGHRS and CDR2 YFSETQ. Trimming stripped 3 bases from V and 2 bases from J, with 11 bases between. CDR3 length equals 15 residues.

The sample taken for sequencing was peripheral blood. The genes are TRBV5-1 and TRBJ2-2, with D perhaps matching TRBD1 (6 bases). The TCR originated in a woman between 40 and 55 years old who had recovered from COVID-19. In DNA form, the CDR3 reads TGCGCCAGCAGCTCCGGGACATACAACACCGGGGAGCTGTTTTTT. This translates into CASSSGTYNTGELFF.